One and the same sample provided the 31 T cell receptor beta chains below, sequenced in a study of sequential checkpoint blockade in melanoma. Treatment noted: randomized to nivolumab then ipilimumab (arm A) or the reverse (arm B). Sequencing used immunoSEQ multiplex PCR; TCRdb keeps in-frame clones, though not all of them. This sample yields 35,000 to 40,000 clones, of which approximately 90% are seen a single time; approximately 12% belongs to the top ten. The material was CD8+ T cells sorted from blood (inferred from file names), obtained from a patient given nivolumab and ipilimumab in sequence. The receptor set was obtained from a human donor with melanoma.

V gene TRBV7-9 combines with J gene TRBJ2-3, with 12 bases aligning to TRBD2. The CDR3 is 19 residues long. Looked up from germline, CDR1 is SEHNR and CDR2 is FQNEAQ (reference sequence). V shed 1 base and J 1 base; nucleotides not matched to a gene: 9. CDR3 amino acids: CASSLVLTSGRIGTDTQYF. The CDR3 DNA reads TGTGCCAGCAGCTTAGTATTAACTAGCGGGAGGATTGGCACAGATACGCAGTATTTT.

The genes are TRBV4-1 and TRBJ1-4; 9 positions match TRBD1. The CDR3 is 22 residues long. CDR1 and CDR2 (germline): MGHRA, YSYEKL. Germline trimming cut 2 bases from V and 3 bases from J; bases unmatched to any gene: 22. The CDR3 sequence: CASSQSPEAGTGIRWANEKLFF. The CDR3 bases are TGCGCCAGCAGCCAAAGTCCTGAGGCCGGGACAGGGATACGGTGGGCTAATGAAAAACTGTTTTTT.

The chain couples TRBV4-2 to TRBJ2-2; TRBD2 matches at 7 bases. The germline gives CDR1 LGHNA, CDR2 YNFKEQ. This CDR3 region has 17 residues. V trimming: 6 bases; J trimming: 0 bases; junction bases outside the gene matches: 10. The CDR3 nucleotides are TGTGCCAGCAGTCCCCTCTCTAGCGGAACGAACACCGGGGAGCTGTTTTTT. The encoded protein is CASSPLSSGTNTGELFF.

The CDR3 protein is CASSNSYEAFF. For the CDR3, the DNA is TGTGCCAGTAGTAACAGCTATGAAGCTTTCTTT. The gene calls are TRBV19 and TRBJ1-1; D gene ambiguous. The V end was cut by 4 bases, the J end by 7 bases, with 7 bases between. Germline assignment: CDR1 LNHDA and CDR2 SQIVND (reference sequence). The CDR3 is 11 amino acids.

This clone showed up just a few times. The chain has TRBV19 and TRBJ2-7; TRBD1 agrees at 9 bases. After removal of 6 bases from V and 3 bases from J, the junction contained 6 bases not matched to a gene. Germline loops: CDR1 LNHDA, CDR2 SQIVND (reference sequence). CDR3 length: 14 amino acids. CDR3 residues: CASRGQGWFYEQYF. The DNA for the CDR3 is TGTGCCAGTAGGGGACAGGGTTGGTTCTACGAGCAGTACTTC. Looking up the rest from reference TRBV19 and TRBJ2-7 gives the full variable domain: DGGITQSPKYLFRKEGQNVTLSCEQNLNHDAMYWYRQDPGQGLRLIYYSQIVNDFQKGDIAEGYSVSREKKESFPLTVTSAQKNPTAFYLCASRGQGWFYEQYFGPGTRLTVT.

This rearrangement joins TRBV27 to TRBJ2-7; D may be TRBD1 (6 bases). The V end lost 4 bases, the J end lost 3 bases, and 10 bases lay between the germline ends. The CDR3 is 13 amino acids. Germline-derived CDR1 and CDR2 are MNHEY and SMNVEV (reference sequence). The CDR3 DNA reads as TGTGCCAGCAGTTGGACAGTGAACTACGAGCAGTACTTC. Its protein is CASSWTVNYEQYF.

This chain connects TRBV2 to TRBJ2-3; 8 positions match TRBD1. The CDR3 runs 16 residues. CDR1 SNHLY and CDR2 FYNNEI come from the germline V gene. V lost 3 bases to trimming and J lost 0 bases; unmatched junction nucleotides: 5. The CDR3 loop is CASSDGQGWSTDTQYF. The CDR3 DNA follows: TGTGCCAGCAGTGACGGACAGGGCTGGAGCACAGATACGCAGTATTTT.

This clone was counted a single time. This chain links TRBV11-3 with TRBJ1-1, with D unresolved. Germline V gene lookup returns CDR1 SGHNT and CDR2 YENEEA. Trimming took 4 bases from V and 7 from J, leaving 13 bases between them. The CDR3 is 13 residues long. The CDR3 sequence is CASSSGSAGEAFF. The CDR3 region has the DNA TGTGCCAGCAGCTCCGGGTCCGCCGGTGAAGCTTTCTTT.

V and J are TRBV7-3 and TRBJ2-3; maybe TRBD2 (5 bases). Trimming cost V 0 bases and J 2 bases, with 9 bases left between them. The germline CDR1 and CDR2 sequences are SGHTA and FQGTGA. The CDR3 has 15 residues. CDR3 coding DNA: TGTGCCAGCAGCTTAACGCTTAGCGTCACAGATACGCAGTATTTT. This codes for CASSLTLSVTDTQYF.

This clone was recorded once. V is TRBV4-1 and J is TRBJ1-1; 8 nucleotides agree with TRBD1. The germline CDR1 and CDR2 sequences are MGHRA and YSYEKL. The junction had 3 bases not matched to a gene; V was cut back by 2 bases and J by 7 bases. The CDR3 is made up of 13 amino acids. This chain's CDR3 is CASSQQGADEAFF. CDR3 sequence (DNA): TGCGCCAGCAGCCAACAGGGGGCAGATGAAGCTTTCTTT.

This clone was observed a single time. CDR3 in amino acids: CASSLVAGANEQFF. CDR3 coding DNA: TGTGCCAGCAGCTTAGTGGCAGGGGCTAATGAGCAGTTCTTC. The chain joins TRBV7-7 to TRBJ2-1, with D maybe TRBD1 (6 bases). Germline V gives CDR1 SSHAT, CDR2 FNYEAQ (reference sequence). V was shortened by 1 base and J by 7 bases, with 11 bases between the two germline ends. The CDR3 is 14 amino acids.

The V and J genes are TRBV30 and TRBJ2-7, with a possible D match to TRBD1 (5 bases). In germline, CDR1 is GTSNPN, CDR2 SVGIG (reference sequence). Deletions cut 4 bases from V and 2 bases from J, with 15 bases between. The CDR3 length is 14 residues. In DNA form, the CDR3 reads TGTGCCTGGACCGTAGAAGGACATCCCTACGAGCAGTACTTC. Protein product: CAWTVEGHPYEQYF.

The V gene is TRBV9, the J gene TRBJ2-2; the match to TRBD2 covers 8 bases. The CDR3 has 15 residues. V trimming: 4 bases; J trimming: 0 bases; junction bases outside the gene matches: 2. Per germline, CDR1 SGDLS and CDR2 YYNGEE. The CDR3 protein is CASSLGLANTGELFF. CDR3 nucleotides: TGTGCCAGCAGCCTGGGACTAGCGAACACCGGGGAGCTGTTTTTT.

The V and J genes are TRBV6-4 and TRBJ2-7; 11 bases match TRBD2. The CDR3 consists of 18 residues. Germline trimming cut 2 bases from V and 3 bases from J; bases unmatched to any gene: 12. CDR1 and CDR2 (germline): MRHNA, SNTAGT. CDR3 residues: CASSDPGTSGKELYEQYF. In DNA form, the CDR3 reads TGTGCCAGCAGTGACCCTGGGACTAGCGGAAAGGAGCTCTACGAGCAGTACTTC.

The rearrangement joins TRBV4-1 to TRBJ2-1, with D unresolved. The CDR3 consists of 11 residues. Germline V gene data show CDR1 as MGHRA and CDR2 as YSYEKL. Trimming stripped 5 bases from V and 4 bases from J, with 3 bases between. This chain's CDR3 is CASSEYNEQFF. The DNA of the CDR3 is TGCGCCAGCAGCGAGTACAATGAGCAGTTCTTC.

The gene calls are TRBV4-2 and TRBJ2-1; unclear D gene. The CDR3 consists of 17 residues. Deletions cut 0 bases from V and 2 bases from J, with 14 bases between. Germline V gene data show CDR1 as LGHNA and CDR2 as YNFKEQ. CDR3 sequence: CASSQDVAIRAYNEQFF. Here the CDR3 DNA reads TGTGCCAGCAGCCAAGATGTGGCGATACGGGCCTACAATGAGCAGTTCTTC.

The chain employs TRBV27 and TRBJ2-2, with D tentatively TRBD2 (5 bases). The CDR3 covers 13 residues. Germline-derived CDR1 and CDR2 are MNHEY and SMNVEV (reference sequence). The V gene lost 5 bases and the J gene lost 3 bases, with 7 bases spanning the gap. CDR3 in amino acids: CASSRRYTGELFF. In DNA form, the CDR3 reads TGTGCCAGCAGTCGGAGGTACACCGGGGAGCTGTTTTTT.

This clone was seen more than once but under ten times. The rearrangement uses TRBV14 and TRBJ2-7; weak D call: TRBD2 (6 bases). The V and J ends lost 0 bases and 3 bases respectively, with 18 bases between them. Germline CDR1 reads SGHDN; CDR2 reads FVKESK. The CDR3 has 17 amino acids. The CDR3 region has the DNA TGTGCCAGCAGCCAAGATTCGGAGCCTCGGGGGTACTACGAGCAGTACGTC. Protein product: CASSQDSEPRGYYEQYV.

The genes are TRBV5-1 and TRBJ2-3; 7 positions agree with TRBD1. Germline trimming cut 4 bases from V and 2 bases from J; bases unmatched to any gene: 7. The CDR3 length is 15 residues. Germline assignment: CDR1 SGHRS and CDR2 YFSETQ. CDR3 bases: TGCGCCAGCAGCACTCCGGGACAGCCCACAGATACGCAGTATTTT. Protein: CASSTPGQPTDTQYF.

The chain has TRBV18 and TRBJ2-7, with 12 bases matching TRBD1. V lost 1 base, J lost 2 bases, and 9 bases stayed unmatched. CDR1 is KGHSH and CDR2 is LQKENI in the germline V gene. The CDR3 extends over 18 amino acids. Written as DNA, the CDR3 is TGTGCCAGCTCACCACTCCCGGGACAGGGGGCGGCAGCCTACGAGCAGTACTTC. Translation: CASSPLPGQGAAAYEQYF.

This chain links TRBV19 with TRBJ1-5; no reliable D call. The CDR3 has 12 amino acids. CDR1 and CDR2 from the germline V gene are LNHDA and SQIVND (reference sequence). Between the trimmed V and J ends, which lost 5 bases and 4 bases, there was a span of 6 bases. CDR3 loop: CASSPLNQPQHF. CDR3 sequence (DNA): TGTGCCAGTAGTCCACTGAATCAGCCCCAGCATTTT.

The sample holds one count of this clone. In DNA, the CDR3 is TGCAGCGTCCACATTGCGGGGACGAACACCGGGGAGCTGTTTTTT. Its protein is CSVHIAGTNTGELFF. J is TRBJ2-2 and V is TRBV29-1; the D gene is possibly TRBD2 (6 bases). Trimming removed 6 bases from V and 0 bases from J, with 14 bases in between. Germline V gene sequence: CDR1 SQVTM, CDR2 ANQGSEA. This CDR3 is 15 amino acids long.

This CDR3 is CASSQGLVETQYF. The DNA of the CDR3 is TGCGCCAGCAGCCAAGGACTCGTAGAGACCCAGTACTTC. The chain has TRBV4-1 and TRBJ2-5; D gene ambiguous. In germline, CDR1 is MGHRA, CDR2 YSYEKL. CDR3 length equals 13 residues. Trimming took off 1 base at V and 4 bases at J, with 7 bases between the two ends.

This clone was seen a single time. The genes are TRBV30 and TRBJ2-1; 7 positions match TRBD2. CDR1 is GTSNPN, CDR2 SVGIG, per germline (reference sequence). The junction had 10 bases not matched to a gene; V was cut back by 5 bases and J by 3 bases. The CDR3 sequence is 15 residues long. The CDR3 here is CAWDQALADYNEQFF. The CDR3 DNA is TGTGCCTGGGATCAGGCGCTAGCGGACTACAATGAGCAGTTCTTC.

The rearrangement joins TRBV25-1 to TRBJ2-2; 9 bases line up with TRBD1. The V gene end was trimmed by 4 bases and the J gene end by 4 bases; junction bases not matched to a gene: 7. The CDR3 covers 16 residues. The germline gives CDR1 MGHDK, CDR2 SYGVNS. CDR3 DNA: TGTGCCAGCAGTGCCCGACAGGGGGGCGGCACCGGGGAGCTGTTTTTT. This gives the protein CASSARQGGGTGELFF.

This chain uses TRBV21-1 with TRBJ1-2; no DNA check was done on the table's D call, TRBD1. TRBV21-1 is assigned pseudogene status. The CDR3 contains 13 residues. CDR3 in DNA: TGTGCCAGCAGCAACAGGGGGCCCGATGGCTACACCTTC. This encodes CASSNRGPDGYTF.

V usage is TRBV6-5 and J usage is TRBJ1-5, with 8 bases that match TRBD1. The germline V gene encodes CDR1 MNHEY and CDR2 SVGAGI. The J segment lost 7 bases and the V segment lost 5 bases, leaving 4 bases of the junction unmatched. The CDR3 extends over 13 amino acids. CDR3 sequence: CASSRGQGQPQHF. The CDR3 DNA sequence: TGTGCCAGCAGTCGTGGACAGGGCCAGCCCCAGCATTTT.

This sequence joins TRBV19 and TRBJ2-2; 8 bases fit TRBD1. CDR1 and CDR2 (germline): LNHDA, SQIVND (reference sequence). V lost 10 bases and J lost 1; bases outside the gene matches: 5. CDR3 size: 14 residues. The CDR3 sequence: CATEGQENTGELFF. In DNA, the CDR3 is TGTGCCACCGAGGGACAGGAGAACACCGGGGAGCTGTTTTTT. Based on the CDR3 plus reference TRBV19 and TRBJ2-2, the full variable domain is DGGITQSPKYLFRKEGQNVTLSCEQNLNHDAMYWYRQDPGQGLRLIYYSQIVNDFQKGDIAEGYSVSREKKESFPLTVTSAQKNPTAFYLCATEGQENTGELFFGEGSRLTVL.

The chain carries TRBV19 and TRBJ2-1; a possible D gene is TRBD1 (6 bases). Trimming cost V 3 bases and J 6 bases, with 9 bases left between them. Germline CDR1 LNHDA, CDR2 SQIVND (reference sequence). The CDR3 totals 13 residues. The CDR3 DNA follows: TGTGCCAGTAGTATCACAGGGTCCAATGAGCAGTTCTTC. It specifies CASSITGSNEQFF.

V and J are TRBV11-2 and TRBJ2-7; possible D gene TRBD2, 6 bases. The germline gives CDR1 SGHAT, CDR2 FQNNGV. The CDR3 spans 13 residues. CDR3 protein: CATSPRRADEQYV. In DNA, the CDR3 is TGTGCCACCAGCCCGCGGAGGGCCGACGAGCAGTACGTC.

V usage is TRBV19 and J usage is TRBJ2-1; possible D gene TRBD2, 5 bases. The V and J ends lost 9 bases and 7 bases respectively, with 10 bases between them. CDR3 length: 11 amino acids. CDR1 LNHDA and CDR2 SQIVND come from the germline V gene (reference sequence). Here the CDR3 DNA reads TGTGCCAGCCTTCGCGGGAATGAGCAGTTCTTC. Protein sequence: CASLRGNEQFF.